The present TCR beta chain was sequenced within a study of cytomegalovirus exposure and HLA in healthy donors (TCRdb year 2017). For the wider study: In an earlier analysis of fewer than 750 of the donors, 250 to 300 Gb of sequence data and 95 million to 130 million unique TCR beta sequences from about 179 million T cells were reported. About 280 gigabases of sequencing data and around 80 million unique TCR sequences made up an early release that covered roughly 670 HLA-typed donors. Of the 300 to 500 genotyped donors, 80% to 90% were placed in the genetic ancestry cluster associated with self-reported Caucasian donors. The aim of the study was to test whether cataloging public T cell receptors could identify signatures of past pathogen exposure. The study profiled the T cell repertoires of around 700 subjects by immunosequencing and related them to cytomegalovirus serostatus. Besides the first cohort of 550 to 750 subjects, a separate validation cohort made up of roughly 120 different subjects was used. To predict cytomegalovirus infection status, the study combined high-throughput TCR immunosequencing, statistical association of individual TCRs with disease status, and machine learning. In a later analysis, previously published TCR beta repertoires from some 640 donors were re-analyzed and high-resolution HLA genotyping was added so that TCR occurrence patterns could be studied. Rather than drawing on any new phenotypic data, the later analysis identified candidate immune exposures from TCR beta sequences and the way those sequences occurred across donors. To decide whether each TCR beta V gene segment behaved as functional or pseudogenic, an earlier analysis of approximately 600 of the donors relied on high-throughput TCR beta sequencing. Donor age, sex, ethnicity and CMV serostatus were compiled alongside the repertoire data. A later genetic analysis used genome-wide SNP genotypes for 398 of the 666 donors, treating that subset as a discovery cohort. All discovery cohort repertoires had been generated on a single sequencing platform. HLA typing included class I and class II loci at four-digit resolution. Typing coverage differed by locus: A, B, C, DRB1 and DQB1 were typed in roughly 620-630 donors, DQA1 in about 550, DPA1 in 600 to 610, and DPB1 in around 440. Because of strong linkage in the cohort, a few DR-DQ haplotypes were treated as single units for association and clustering. Among approximately 370 genotyped donors of the cohort, an average of about 240,000 unique TCR beta nucleotide sequences was sequenced per donor, of which roughly 17% were non-productive.

The cohort consisted of approximately 670 healthy bone marrow donors. Cohort members were all nominally healthy when sampled, although unrecorded immune exposures were likely present. Of the 700 or so cohort members, approximately 290 had a positive CMV serostatus and approximately 370 had a negative one, while no CMV serostatus was recorded for the donor. Every donor gave a peripheral blood sample, and the peripheral blood mononuclear cells from that sample were used for TCR beta sequencing. Genomic DNA extraction from the blood cell samples was performed with the Qiagen DNeasy Blood Extraction Kit. As to this clone: Its cognate antigen has yet to be identified. No qualities accompany the bases; no much larger clone lies one base away.

Summary of the overall study and its limitations: A later analysis found that HLA-associated TCR beta chains were more clonally expanded and had lower generation probabilities than equally common non-associated chains. Because some donors lacked HLA typing at each locus, the association tests relied only on the typed subset. In a later analysis, the rate of TCR association differed among HLA loci, with DRB1 alleles having the most associated TCRs and HLA-C alleles having the fewest. Presence/absence analyses assumed roughly uniform sequencing depth across donors, an assumption that may not hold. According to a later genetic analysis, donors in an Asian-associated ancestry cluster had fewer N-insertions in productive TCRs than the approximately 700-donor mean. The authors suggested that the approach could potentially be generalized to other disease states and immunological phenotypes. Specific HLA alleles were associated with 15,000 to 20,000 TCR beta sequences at a false discovery rate of 0.05 in a later analysis. According to a later analysis, most CMV-associated TCR beta chains appeared to be HLA-restricted, and the HLA associations seemed to be driven largely by CMV exposure. An earlier analysis of 587 of the donors showed that most TCR beta V segments appeared in productive rearrangements either about 87% or about 30% of the time, which broadly matched IMGT annotations. In this cohort, only TCR beta chains were sequenced, and detectable features were limited by the absence of alpha or paired-chain data. The sequencing pipeline was judged likely to have produced a cluster of highly shared sequence variants as a technical artifact. Cytomegalovirus status was reported to be diagnosed by the classifier with high specificity and sensitivity in both the original and validation cohorts. In a later analysis, several top co-occurrence clusters were reported to appear linked to parvovirus B19, influenza, CMV and Epstein-Barr virus. A further reported finding was that TCR beta sequences accurately predicted the HLA-A and HLA-B alleles for most subjects in the first cohort. Because counts were too low, 15 to 20 rarely observed V segments, including chromosome 9 orphons, were excluded from the earlier analysis of 500 to 700 of the donors. While some public TCRs were present in many individuals, most TCR sequences turned up only very rarely across donors. A total of roughly 160 TCR beta chains were listed by the study as associated with cytomegalovirus. Some IMGT-functional V segments, including TRBV6-2 and TRBV6-3, could not be told apart with the 87-base-pair reads, so those segments were excluded. Three of the identified cytomegalovirus-associated TCR beta chains were confirmed in vitro to be specific for cytomegalovirus antigens. For the cohort, immune exposure information was limited to CMV serostatus. When HLA alleles, especially DR and DQ, strongly co-occurred, TCR associations were difficult to assign to individual alleles. Linkage disequilibrium might explain the correlated functional status among segregating V segments, but an unknown experimental factor could not be ruled out. V-gene and J-gene trimming of TCR beta chains was associated with a missense DCLRE1C variant in a later genetic analysis, and the association was replicated in an independent cohort.

Receptor amplification or capture employed the immunoSEQ multiplex PCR assay. For the multiplex PCR, a mixture combining 60 forward primers for TCR Vbeta segments and 13 reverse primers for TCR Jbeta segments was used. Amplification of the CDR3 region of rearranged TCR beta genes was performed with a multiplex PCR assay on genomic DNA. The amplified TCR beta libraries were sequenced on the Illumina HiSeq System as 87-base-pair reads. Per the authors' processing: Across the 500 to 700 repertoires, a later analysis counted tens of millions of unique TCR beta chains, approximately 10 million of which were shared by at least two donors. Raw reads were error-corrected and collapsed into unique sequences with a nearest-neighbor algorithm that merged closely related sequences to remove PCR and sequencing errors. V, D and J gene segments were assigned by aligning CDR3 sequences to IMGT reference sequences. Each retained sequence needed at least a six-nucleotide match to both a V gene segment and a J gene segment. A rearrangement counted as productive if the CDR3 had no stop codons and remained in frame with V and J, and every other rearrangement counted as non-productive. Following IMGT convention, CDR3 was defined as the stretch from the second conserved V-encoded cysteine up to the conserved J-encoded phenylalanine. In an earlier analysis of 587 of the donors, sequences lacking an unambiguous match to a single V gene segment were excluded. An earlier analysis of several hundred of the donors classified V segments as functional when productive rearrangements were above 56.7% and as segregating when the standard deviation between donors was above 5%. A statistical classification framework was built to diagnose cytomegalovirus status from the catalog of TCR beta chain sequences. In a later analysis, TCR nucleotide sequences were compared against IMGT/GENE-DB human TR gene sequences so that V and J genes could be assigned. The TCRdist pipeline was used in a later analysis to assign CDR3 sequences and most-parsimonious VDJ recombination scenarios. In a later analysis, each TCR beta chain was defined by its CDR3 amino acid sequence together with its V-gene family, and reads without a unique V-gene family were excluded. To address suspected cross-contamination and a sequencing artifact, a later analysis removed around 600 highly shared, low-generation-probability nucleotide sequences. A later analysis calculated a clonal expansion index for each public chain from normalized within-repertoire ranks of inferred template counts. Generation probabilities in a later analysis came from a VDJ recombination model fitted to out-of-frame rearrangements, and those results were checked against IGoR. In a later analysis, TCR-TCR, TCR-HLA and TCR-CMV co-occurrence was scored with hypergeometric tests, and a repertoire-size bias correction was applied to TCR pairs. False discovery rates were estimated in a later analysis by permuting HLA or CMV assignments 20 times. In a later analysis, co-occurring TCRs were grouped using DBSCAN, with TCRdist sequence similarity added in when clustering inside HLA-allele-positive subsets. Co-occurrence clustering excluded repertoires with fewer than 30,000 or more than 120,000 public chains, plus five with anomalous nucleotide sharing. The source is immuneACCESS, and TCRdb retained only in-frame sequences with V and J called. Part of the clones is not carried over; for the studies checked, unresolved V genes explain less than half of this, and the remainder is unexplained. The V and J calls and clone size come from that table; D and trimming were worked out from the DNA. The sample table lists about 140,000 clones, 66% of them with a count of one. 1.5% to 2% of the sample belongs to the ten largest clones.

Including cysteine and phenylalanine, the CDR3 has 15 amino acids. This entry keeps only the CDR3 DNA: 45 bases, framed from base 1. Here V drops 6 bases and J drops 7 bases, and the junction holds 15 bases not matched to any gene. According to the germline V gene, CDR1 reads SNHLY and CDR2 reads FYNNEI. The sequence was obtained from a human donor in good health. The sample was PBMCs. Here the chain combines TRBV2 and TRBJ2-7; 7 middle bases align to TRBD1. In nucleotide form, the sequence is TGTGCCAGCAGCTTACTTACAGGGGTCCAGAAGGAGCAGTACTTC. Its protein reads: CASSLLTGVQKEQYF.